This entry describes one T cell receptor beta chain. Its antigen is not known. These data belong to a study of shared clonotypes between healthy human individuals. Study-wide background: Donor composition was a couple of women and a few men, aged 18 to 49.

V lost 5 bases and J lost 7; bases outside the gene matches: 10. CDR3 length equals 15 residues. Looked up from germline, CDR1 is SGHTA and CDR2 is FQGTGA. Study results and caveats: Having only a few donors restricted how much genetic and exposure-history diversity was captured.

Deep was the level at which the assay was run. Amplification in unsorted PBMC replicate PCRs started from roughly 330 ng DNA, which equals some 30,000 T cell genomes. Sequenced by immunoSEQ multiplex PCR; TCRdb stores in-frame clones only, minus some. The table lists fewer than 550,000 clones, nearly 80% of them singletons, with roughly an eighth in the top ten. Source material: PBMCs. The receptor's source is a woman aged 35 to 49 in good health. Some clones in this sample may be carry-over from other donors' samples. The V gene is TRBV7-3, the J gene TRBJ2-1, with TRBD2 matching over 8 bases. CDR3 amino acids: CASSPESGRGNEQFF. CDR3 coding DNA: TGTGCCAGCAGCCCAGAGAGCGGGAGAGGGAATGAGCAGTTCTTC.